The clone carrying this TCR beta chain turned up a few times. Antigen specificity is unknown. Whole-study results and caveats: Tumor-infiltrating Treg TCR alpha and beta sequences overlapped most with tumor naive CD4+ T cells, then blood naive. In terms of TCR gene usage, tumor memory CD4+ T cells clustered together with blood and lymph node memory CD4+ cells, as well as with lymph node naive CD4+ cells.

CD4+CD45RO+CD25- cells were isolated as memory CD4+ T cells. Germline values: CDR1 LGHNA, CDR2 YSLEER. CDR3 length: 13 amino acids. J lost 12 bases, V lost 4 bases, and 9 bases had no gene match. TCRdb re-analysed the 5' RACE reads in MiXCR, keeping a single row per CDR3 protein. The data show 35,000 to 50,000 distinct CDR3 sequences, with 30% seen just once and approximately 4.1% held by the top ten. The chain employs TRBV4-3 and TRBJ2-3; 8 positions agree with TRBD2. The source material was tumor-infiltrating memory CD4+ T cells sorted from the breast tumor. Subset reported: memory CD4+ T cells, CD4+CD45RO+CD25-. The receptor's source is a female donor with breast cancer. In DNA form, the CDR3 reads TGCGCCAGCAGCCGTGGAGGGCGGGAGGTACAGTATTTT. As protein: CASSRGGREVQYF.